This TCR beta chain was found in a study of OX40 agonist ivuxolimab in advanced cancers. The repertoire was sequenced with immunoSEQ multiplex PCR; TCRdb's copy has only in-frame clones and lacks some. The profile shows 65,000 to 100,000 clones, 70% to 90% of them singletons. On this clone itself: Its antigen is not known.

Germline CDR1 SGHTA, CDR2 FQGTGA. The trim removed 5 bases at V and 2 bases at J, leaving 4 bases unmatched. The CDR3 contains 16 residues. Study-level results: Some of the lowest clonal expansion was seen in partial responders at 0.1-3.0 mg/kg.

J is TRBJ2-3 and V is TRBV7-3; TRBD2 matches at 13 bases. The sample in question was CD4+ or CD8+ T cells sorted from blood, obtained in a trial of the OX40 agonist ivuxolimab. This sequence originates from an adult with an advanced solid tumor such as melanoma, head and neck, liver or kidney cancer. The CDR3 bases are TGTGCCAGCAGCCCGGGGACTAGCGGGGTCACAGATACGCAGTATTTT. As protein: CASSPGTSGVTDTQYF.